This TCR beta chain is from a study of cytomegalovirus exposure and HLA in healthy donors. Clones were sequenced by immunoSEQ multiplex PCR, and TCRdb holds only the in-frame ones, with some missing. This sample yields around 130,000 clones, of which nearly 90% are seen a single time; about 3.5% belongs to the top ten. A single count supports this clone. Germline CDR1 reads SGHVS; CDR2 reads FQNEAQ. The length of the CDR3 is 14 residues. Trimming removed 0 bases at V and 4 bases at J, with 10 bases between. Material for sequencing was PBMCs. The gene calls are TRBV7-8 and TRBJ2-7; a possible D gene is TRBD2 (6 bases). This receptor was obtained from a young man in good health and CMV-seronegative. This chain's CDR3 is CASSLASGGYEQYF. The CDR3 DNA sequence: TGTGCCAGCAGCTTAGCCAGTGGGGGGTACGAGCAGTACTTC.